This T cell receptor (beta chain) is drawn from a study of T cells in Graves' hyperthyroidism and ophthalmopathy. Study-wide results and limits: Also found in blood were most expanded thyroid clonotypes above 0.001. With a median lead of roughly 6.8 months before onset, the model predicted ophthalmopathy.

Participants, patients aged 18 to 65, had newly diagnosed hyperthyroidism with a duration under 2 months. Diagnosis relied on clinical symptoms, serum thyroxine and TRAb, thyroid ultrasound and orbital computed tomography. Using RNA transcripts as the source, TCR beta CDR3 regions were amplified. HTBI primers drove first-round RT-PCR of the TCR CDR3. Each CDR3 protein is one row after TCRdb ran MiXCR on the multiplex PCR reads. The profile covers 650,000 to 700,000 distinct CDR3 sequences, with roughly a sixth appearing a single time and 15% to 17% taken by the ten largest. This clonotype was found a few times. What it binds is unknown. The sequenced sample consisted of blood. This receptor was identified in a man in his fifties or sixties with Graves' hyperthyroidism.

For the CDR3, the DNA is TGCAGCGTTGAAGATCCGGGACTAGCGGGAACCTCCTACAATGAGCAGTTCTTC. Its translation is CSVEDPGLAGTSYNEQFF. The chain recombines TRBV29-1 with TRBJ2-1; 13 bases map to TRBD2. CDR1 is SQVTM and CDR2 is ANQGSEA in the germline V gene. J lost 0 bases, V lost 0 bases, and 5 bases had no gene match. The length of the CDR3 is 18 residues.